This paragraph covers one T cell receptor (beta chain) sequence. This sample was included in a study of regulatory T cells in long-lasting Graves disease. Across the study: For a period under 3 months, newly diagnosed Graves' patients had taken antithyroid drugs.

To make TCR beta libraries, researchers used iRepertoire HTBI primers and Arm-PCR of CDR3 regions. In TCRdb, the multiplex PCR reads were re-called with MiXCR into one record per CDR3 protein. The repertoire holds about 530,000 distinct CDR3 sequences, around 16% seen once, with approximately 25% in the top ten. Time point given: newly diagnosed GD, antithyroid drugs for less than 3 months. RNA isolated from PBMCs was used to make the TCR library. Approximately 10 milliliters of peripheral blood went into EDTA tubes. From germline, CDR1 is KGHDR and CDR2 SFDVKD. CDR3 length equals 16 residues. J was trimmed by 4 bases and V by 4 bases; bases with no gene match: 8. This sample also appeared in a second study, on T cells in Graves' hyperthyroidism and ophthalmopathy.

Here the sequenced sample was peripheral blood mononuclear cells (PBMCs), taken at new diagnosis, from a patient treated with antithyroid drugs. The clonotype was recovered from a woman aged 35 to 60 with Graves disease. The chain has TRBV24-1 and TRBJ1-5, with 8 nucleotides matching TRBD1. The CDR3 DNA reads TGTGCCACCAGTGAGCGAGACAGGGGCGGGAATCAGCCCCAGCATTTT. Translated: CATSERDRGGNQPQHF.